This T cell receptor (beta chain) was sequenced for a study of T cells in localized non-small cell lung cancer. Broader study findings: The appearance of a median approximately 60 of the top 100 tumor clones was seen in adjacent lung.

Worth noting for this clone: Its antigen is unknown.

Assay: immunoSEQ multiplex PCR; the TCRdb copy retains only in-frame clones and omits some. The data hold 75,000 to 85,000 clones, with around 82% observed a single time. The germline V and J ends were trimmed by 0 bases and 1 base, with 13 bases remaining between them. Germline V gives CDR1 SGHVS, CDR2 FQNEAQ. This CDR3 contains 17 residues. The TCR originated in an older female donor with stage I lung adenocarcinoma. This specimen consisted of peripheral blood, obtained before any cancer treatment. The rearrangement joins TRBV7-8 to TRBJ2-1; D perhaps matches TRBD2 (6 bases). CDR3 sequence: CASSLASGSGSYNEQFF. The CDR3 region has the DNA TGTGCCAGCAGCTTAGCATCCGGGAGTGGGTCCTACAATGAGCAGTTCTTC.